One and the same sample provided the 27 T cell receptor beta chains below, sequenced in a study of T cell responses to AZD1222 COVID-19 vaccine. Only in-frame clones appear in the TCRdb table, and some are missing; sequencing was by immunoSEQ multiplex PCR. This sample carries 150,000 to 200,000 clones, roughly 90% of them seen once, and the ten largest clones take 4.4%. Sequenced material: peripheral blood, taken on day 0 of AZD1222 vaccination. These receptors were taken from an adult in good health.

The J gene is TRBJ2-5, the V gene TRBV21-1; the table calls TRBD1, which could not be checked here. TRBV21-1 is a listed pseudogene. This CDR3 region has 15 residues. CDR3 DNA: TGTGCCAGCAGCAAAGGGACAGGGGGCCAAGAGACCCAGTACTTC. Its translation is CASSKGTGGQETQYF.

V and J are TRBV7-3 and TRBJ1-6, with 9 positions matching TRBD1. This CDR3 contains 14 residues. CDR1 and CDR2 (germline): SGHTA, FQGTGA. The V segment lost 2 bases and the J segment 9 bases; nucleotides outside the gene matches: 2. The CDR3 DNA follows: TGTGCCAGCAGCTTAGGGACAGGGCGTTCACCCCTCCACTTT. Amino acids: CASSLGTGRSPLHF. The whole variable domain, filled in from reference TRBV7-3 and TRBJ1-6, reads GAGVSQTPSNKVTEKGKYVELRCDPISGHTALYWYRQSLGQGPEFLIYFQGTGAADDSGLPNDRFFAVRPEGSVSTLKIQRTERGDSAVYLCASSLGTGRSPLHFGNGTRLTVT.

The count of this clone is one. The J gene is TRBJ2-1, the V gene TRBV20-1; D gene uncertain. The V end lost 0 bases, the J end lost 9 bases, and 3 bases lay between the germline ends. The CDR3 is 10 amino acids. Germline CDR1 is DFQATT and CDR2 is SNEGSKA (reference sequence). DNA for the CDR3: TGCAGTGCTAGAGATCGTGAGCAGTTCTTC. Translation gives CSARDREQFF.

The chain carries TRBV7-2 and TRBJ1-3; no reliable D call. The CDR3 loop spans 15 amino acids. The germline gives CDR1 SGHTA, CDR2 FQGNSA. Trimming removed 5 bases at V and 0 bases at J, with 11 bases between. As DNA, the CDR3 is TGTGCCAGCAGCCCTCACGGTAGCTCTGGAAACACCATATATTTT. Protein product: CASSPHGSSGNTIYF.

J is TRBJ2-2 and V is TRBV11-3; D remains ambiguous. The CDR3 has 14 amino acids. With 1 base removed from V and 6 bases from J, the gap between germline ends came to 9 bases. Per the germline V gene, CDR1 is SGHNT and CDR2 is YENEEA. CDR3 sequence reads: CASSLVSRAGELFF. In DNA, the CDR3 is TGTGCCAGCAGCTTAGTTAGCCGCGCCGGGGAGCTGTTTTTT.

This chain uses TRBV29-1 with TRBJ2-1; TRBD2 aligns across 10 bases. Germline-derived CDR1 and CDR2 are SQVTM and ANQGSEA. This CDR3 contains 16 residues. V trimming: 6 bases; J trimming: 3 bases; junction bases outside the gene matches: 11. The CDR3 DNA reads TGCAGCGTCAAACCCCGCGGGACTAGCGTCTACAATGAGCAGTTCTTC. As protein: CSVKPRGTSVYNEQFF.

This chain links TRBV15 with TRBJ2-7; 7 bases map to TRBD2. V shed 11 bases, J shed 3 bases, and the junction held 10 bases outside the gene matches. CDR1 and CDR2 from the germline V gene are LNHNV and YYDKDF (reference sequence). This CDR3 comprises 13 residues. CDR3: CASAPGLYYEQYF. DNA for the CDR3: TGTGCCTCCGCACCGGGACTATACTACGAGCAGTACTTC. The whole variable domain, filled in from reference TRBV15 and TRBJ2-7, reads DAMVIQNPRYQVTQFGKPVTLSCSQTLNHNVMYWYQQKSSQAPKLLFHYYDKDFNNEADTPDNFQSRRPNTSFCFLDIRSPGLGDTAMYLCASAPGLYYEQYFGPGTRLTVT.

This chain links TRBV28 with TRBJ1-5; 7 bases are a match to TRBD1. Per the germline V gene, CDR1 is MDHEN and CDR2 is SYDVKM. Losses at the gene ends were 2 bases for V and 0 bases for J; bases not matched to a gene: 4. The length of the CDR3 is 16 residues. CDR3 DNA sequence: TGTGCCAGCAGTTTACGACAGGGCTTTAGCAATCAGCCCCAGCATTTT. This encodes CASSLRQGFSNQPQHF.

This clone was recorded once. The DNA for the CDR3 is TGTGCCAGCAGCTCCCGGATCTACAATGAGCAGTTCTTC. Protein sequence: CASSSRIYNEQFF. The V and J genes are TRBV7-6 and TRBJ2-1; D is ambiguous. V gave up 4 bases and J gave up 3 bases, with 7 bases separating them. Germline V gene data show CDR1 as SGHVS and CDR2 as FNYEAQ. The length of the CDR3 is 13 residues.

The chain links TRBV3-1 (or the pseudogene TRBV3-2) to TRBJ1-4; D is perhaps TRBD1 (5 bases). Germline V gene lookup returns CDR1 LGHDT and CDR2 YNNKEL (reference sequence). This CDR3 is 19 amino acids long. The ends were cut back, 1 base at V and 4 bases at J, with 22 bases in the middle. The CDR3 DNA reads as TGTGCCAGCAGCCAAGCCGACCAAGACTGGGACGGCCTTAATGAAAAACTGTTTTTT. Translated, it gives CASSQADQDWDGLNEKLFF.

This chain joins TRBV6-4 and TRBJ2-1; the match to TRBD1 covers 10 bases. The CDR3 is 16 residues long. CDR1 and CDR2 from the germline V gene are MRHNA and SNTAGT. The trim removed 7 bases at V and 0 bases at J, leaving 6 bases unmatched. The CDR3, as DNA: TGTGCCAGCAAAGGGACAGGGGACAGCTCCTACAATGAGCAGTTCTTC. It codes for CASKGTGDSSYNEQFF.

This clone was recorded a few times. The CDR3 loop is CASSESHVTGKAFF. In nucleotides, the CDR3 is TGTGCCAGCAGTGAATCCCATGTCACGGGGAAAGCTTTCTTT. The chain links TRBV25-1 to TRBJ1-1; D is unresolved. This CDR3 comprises 14 residues. V shed 1 base and J shed 9 bases, with 15 bases lying between them. Germline CDR1 MGHDK, CDR2 SYGVNS.

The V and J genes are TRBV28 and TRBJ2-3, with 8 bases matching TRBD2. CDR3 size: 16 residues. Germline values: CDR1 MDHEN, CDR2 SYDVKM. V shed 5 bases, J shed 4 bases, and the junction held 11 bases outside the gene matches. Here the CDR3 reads CASSGASGPRADTQYF. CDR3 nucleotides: TGTGCCAGCAGTGGGGCTAGCGGGCCCCGCGCAGATACGCAGTATTTT.

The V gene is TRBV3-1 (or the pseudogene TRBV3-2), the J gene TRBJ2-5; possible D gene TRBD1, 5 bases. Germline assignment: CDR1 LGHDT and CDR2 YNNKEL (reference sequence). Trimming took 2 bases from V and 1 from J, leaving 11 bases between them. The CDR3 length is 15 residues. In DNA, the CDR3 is TGTGCCAGCAGCCAACCTAAGACAGTCCAAGAGACCCAGTACTTC. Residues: CASSQPKTVQETQYF.

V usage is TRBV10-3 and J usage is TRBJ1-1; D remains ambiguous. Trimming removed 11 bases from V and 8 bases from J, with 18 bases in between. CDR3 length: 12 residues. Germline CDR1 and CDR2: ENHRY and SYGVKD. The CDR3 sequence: CAPSSSGKEAFF. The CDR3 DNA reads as TGTGCCCCGTCATCCAGCGGCAAGGAAGCTTTCTTT.

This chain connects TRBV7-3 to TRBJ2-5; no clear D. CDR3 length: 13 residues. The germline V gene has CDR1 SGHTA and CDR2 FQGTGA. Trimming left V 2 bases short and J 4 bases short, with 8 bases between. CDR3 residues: CASSLHGAETQYF. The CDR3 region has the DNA TGTGCCAGCAGCTTACACGGAGCAGAGACCCAGTACTTC.

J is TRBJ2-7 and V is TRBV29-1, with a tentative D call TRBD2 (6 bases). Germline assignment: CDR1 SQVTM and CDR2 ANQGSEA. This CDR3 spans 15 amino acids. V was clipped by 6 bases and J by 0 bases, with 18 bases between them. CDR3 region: CSVARAPGDSYEQYF. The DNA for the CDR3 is TGCAGCGTAGCCCGAGCCCCGGGAGACTCCTACGAGCAGTACTTC.

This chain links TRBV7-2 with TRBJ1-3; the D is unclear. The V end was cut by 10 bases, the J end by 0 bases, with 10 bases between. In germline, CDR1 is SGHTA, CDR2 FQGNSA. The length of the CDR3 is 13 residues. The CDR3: CATSQASGNTIYF. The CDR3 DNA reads TGTGCCACCAGTCAGGCCTCTGGAAACACCATATATTTT. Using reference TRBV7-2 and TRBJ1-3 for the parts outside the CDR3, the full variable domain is GAGVSQSPSNKVTEKGKDVELRCDPISGHTALYWYRQSLGQGLEFLIYFQGNSAPDKSGLPSDRFSAERTGGSVSTLTIQRTQQEDSAVYLCATSQASGNTIYFGEGSWLTVV.

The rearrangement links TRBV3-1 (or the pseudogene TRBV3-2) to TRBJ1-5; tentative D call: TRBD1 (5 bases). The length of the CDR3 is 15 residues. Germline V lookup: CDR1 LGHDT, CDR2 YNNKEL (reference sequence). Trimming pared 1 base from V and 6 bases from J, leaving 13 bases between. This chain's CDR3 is CASSQGGVGRQPQHF. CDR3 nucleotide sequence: TGTGCCAGCAGCCAAGGGGGGGTCGGTCGTCAGCCCCAGCATTTT.

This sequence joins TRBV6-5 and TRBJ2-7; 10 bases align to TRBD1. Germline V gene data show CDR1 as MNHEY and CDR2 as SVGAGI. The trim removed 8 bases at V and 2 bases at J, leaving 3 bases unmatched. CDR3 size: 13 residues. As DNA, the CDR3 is TGTGCCAGCGCGACAGGGGGCCCCTACGAGCAGTACTTC. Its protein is CASATGGPYEQYF.

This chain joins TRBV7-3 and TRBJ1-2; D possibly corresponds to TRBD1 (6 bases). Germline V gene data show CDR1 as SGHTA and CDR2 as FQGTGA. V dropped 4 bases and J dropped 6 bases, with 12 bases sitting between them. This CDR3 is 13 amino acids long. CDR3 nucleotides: TGTGCCAGCAGCTACAGGGTCGGTGATGGCTACACCTTC. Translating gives CASSYRVGDGYTF. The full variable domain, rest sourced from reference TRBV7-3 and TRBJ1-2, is GAGVSQTPSNKVTEKGKYVELRCDPISGHTALYWYRQSLGQGPEFLIYFQGTGAADDSGLPNDRFFAVRPEGSVSTLKIQRTERGDSAVYLCASSYRVGDGYTFGSGTRLTVV.

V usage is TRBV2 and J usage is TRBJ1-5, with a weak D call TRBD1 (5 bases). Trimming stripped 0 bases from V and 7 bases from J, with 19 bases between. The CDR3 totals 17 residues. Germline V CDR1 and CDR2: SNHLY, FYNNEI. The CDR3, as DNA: TGTGCCAGCAGTGAAGCTCTTTATCAGGGAAGCGGCCAGCCCCAGCATTTT. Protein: CASSEALYQGSGQPQHF.

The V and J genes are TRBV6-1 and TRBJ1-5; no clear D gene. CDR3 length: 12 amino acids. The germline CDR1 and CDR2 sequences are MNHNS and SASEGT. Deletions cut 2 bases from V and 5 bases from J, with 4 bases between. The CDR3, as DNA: TGTGCCAGCAGTGAATGGTATCAGCCCCAGCATTTT. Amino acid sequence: CASSEWYQPQHF.

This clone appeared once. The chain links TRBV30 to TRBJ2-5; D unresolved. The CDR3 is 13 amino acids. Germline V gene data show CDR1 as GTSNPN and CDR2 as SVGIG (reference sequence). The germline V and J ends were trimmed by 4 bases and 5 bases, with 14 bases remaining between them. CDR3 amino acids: CAWTPAMGETQYF. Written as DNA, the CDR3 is TGTGCCTGGACCCCCGCCATGGGGGAGACCCAGTACTTC.

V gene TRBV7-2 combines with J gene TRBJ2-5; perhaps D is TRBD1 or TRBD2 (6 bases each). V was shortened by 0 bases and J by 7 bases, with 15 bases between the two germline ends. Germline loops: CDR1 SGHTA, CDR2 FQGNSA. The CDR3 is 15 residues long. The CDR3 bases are TGTGCCAGCAGCTTAGCTGGGGGCGGGCGGGGGACCCAGTACTTC. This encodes CASSLAGGGRGTQYF. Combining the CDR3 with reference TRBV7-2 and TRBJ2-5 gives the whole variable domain GAGVSQSPSNKVTEKGKDVELRCDPISGHTALYWYRQSLGQGLEFLIYFQGNSAPDKSGLPSDRFSAERTGGSVSTLTIQRTQQEDSAVYLCASSLAGGGRGTQYFGPGTRLLVL.

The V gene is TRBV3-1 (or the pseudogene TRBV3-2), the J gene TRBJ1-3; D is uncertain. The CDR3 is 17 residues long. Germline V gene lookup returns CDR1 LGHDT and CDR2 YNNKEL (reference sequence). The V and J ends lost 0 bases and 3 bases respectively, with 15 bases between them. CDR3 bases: TGTGCCAGCAGCCAAGATATCAGGCTAAGGTTTGGAAACACCATATATTTT. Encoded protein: CASSQDIRLRFGNTIYF.

The CDR3 bases are TGTGCCAGCAGCCAGATACAGGGAAAACGGGGGGAGCAGTACTTC. Translation gives CASSQIQGKRGEQYF. This chain uses TRBV11-2 with TRBJ2-7; TRBD1 or TRBD2 may be the D gene (6 bases each). In germline, CDR1 is SGHAT, CDR2 FQNNGV. The CDR3 is 15 residues long. V dropped 5 bases and J dropped 7 bases, with 21 bases sitting between them.